These T cell receptor beta chains were read from a single sample in a study of shared clonotypes between healthy human individuals. Here immunoSEQ multiplex PCR was the method, and the copy in TCRdb shows in-frame clones only, minus some. The data show 2 million to 2.5 million clones, over 90% seen once. Sequenced sample: naive CD4+ T cells from PBMCs. The receptors were gathered from a man between 18 and 35 years old in good health. Some clones in this sample may be carry-over from other donors' samples. Both conserved end residues are part of each CDR3. The D gene is left open where the match is weak. The listing skips clone size in some rows; elsewhere it reads once, few, many or a size class.

TRBV28	-	TRBJ1-2	TRBD1	CASSPPGQRGYTF	TGTGCCAGCAGTCCCCCGGGACAGCGGGGATACACCTTC
TRBV4-3	-	TRBJ2-1	-	CASSQDRSSYNEQFF	TGCGCCAGCAGCCAAGACAGGAGCTCCTACAATGAGCAGTTCTTC
TRBV5-6	-	TRBJ1-1	-	CASSPGGRRTEAFF	TGTGCCAGCAGTCCCGGGGGGCGGCGGACTGAAGCTTTCTTT
TRBV7-9	-	TRBJ1-6	-	CASSLEDSGPGVRSPLHF	TGTGCCAGCAGCTTAGAAGATAGTGGGCCAGGGGTGCGGTCACCCCTCCACTTT
TRBV19	-	TRBJ1-2	TRBD1	CASSIQGGGGYTF	TGTGCCAGTAGTATACAGGGGGGCGGTGGCTACACCTTC
TRBV28	-	TRBJ1-5	-	CASTIRQANQPQHF	TGTGCCAGCACCATTAGACAGGCCAATCAGCCCCAGCATTTT
TRBV28	-	TRBJ1-5	TRBD1	CASRPPGGYQPQHF	TGTGCCAGCAGGCCCCCAGGGGGCTATCAGCCCCAGCATTTT
TRBV7-9	-	TRBJ2-1	TRBD2	CASSYHAGDYPELQFF	TGTGCCAGCAGCTATCACGCGGGGGACTACCCTGAGTTGCAGTTCTTC
TRBV11-3	-	TRBJ2-5	TRBD1	CASQGAPGETQYF	TGTGCCAGCCAGGGGGCGCCTGGGGAGACCCAGTACTTC
TRBV21-1	-	TRBJ2-5	-	CASSTGVRQETQYF	TGTGCCAGCAGCACTGGGGTGAGGCAAGAGACCCAGTACTTC
TRBV9	-	TRBJ1-5	TRBD1	CAGGAEGQESRPSQPQHF	TGTGCAGGGGGGGCAGAGGGACAGGAATCTAGGCCAAGTCAGCCCCAGCATTTT
TRBV19	-	TRBJ2-2	TRBD1	CASSMDIGTGPTGELFF	TGTGCCAGTAGTATGGATATAGGGACAGGGCCCACCGGGGAGCTGTTTTTT
TRBV5-8	once	TRBJ2-1	TRBD1	CASSLGTGGPYNEQFF	TGTGCCAGCAGCCTGGGTACAGGGGGCCCCTACAATGAGCAGTTCTTC
TRBV5-1	-	TRBJ1-2	-	CASSLSGDGANYGYTF	TGCGCCAGCAGCTTATCAGGGGATGGGGCTAACTATGGCTACACCTTC
TRBV7-9	-	TRBJ2-3	-	CASVPGGVRGDTQYF	TGTGCCAGCGTCCCTGGAGGAGTTCGTGGAGATACGCAGTATTTT
TRBV19	-	TRBJ2-5	-	CASSIADLFQETQYF	TGTGCCAGTAGTATAGCCGACCTCTTCCAAGAGACCCAGTACTTC
TRBV28	-	TRBJ1-2	-	CASSLGSGKYYGYTF	TGTGCCAGCAGTTTGGGATCAGGGAAATATTATGGCTACACCTTC
TRBV28	-	TRBJ1-3	TRBD1	CASSQQGAVSGNTIYF	TGTGCCAGCAGTCAACAGGGGGCCGTCTCTGGAAACACCATATATTTT
TRBV7-6	-	TRBJ2-7	-	CASSFGQTYEQYF	TGTGCCAGCAGCTTCGGGCAGACCTACGAGCAGTACTTC
TRBV29-1	-	TRBJ2-3	-	CSTKSGAGTQYF	TGCAGCACGAAGTCGGGGGCCGGTACGCAGTATTTT
TRBV5-5	-	TRBJ2-7	-	CASSLRGTGSYEQYF	TGTGCCAGCAGCTTGAGGGGGACTGGCTCCTACGAGCAGTACTTC
TRBV7-9	many	TRBJ2-3	-	CASSLARTLGADTQYF	TGTGCCAGCAGCTTAGCGCGGACCCTAGGCGCAGATACGCAGTATTTT
TRBV6-6	-	TRBJ2-1	TRBD2	CASSYGGTSSYNEQFF	TGTGCCAGCAGTTACGGGGGGACTAGCTCCTACAATGAGCAGTTCTTC
TRBV5-6	-	TRBJ2-1	TRBD2	CASSLYTSGRAGEQFF	TGTGCCAGCAGTTTGTATACTAGCGGGAGGGCCGGTGAGCAGTTCTTC
TRBV5-1	-	TRBJ2-7	-	CASSLVAGSGYEQYF	TGCGCCAGCAGCTTGGTTGCAGGCAGCGGGTACGAGCAGTACTTC
TRBV7-2	once	TRBJ1-4	-	CASSLGGNEKLFF	TGTGCCAGCAGCTTGGGTGGGAATGAAAAACTGTTTTTT
TRBV7-9	-	TRBJ2-4	TRBD1	CASSRTGWLNIQYF	TGTGCCAGCAGCCGGACAGGATGGTTGAACATTCAGTACTTC
TRBV15	-	TRBJ2-3	-	CATSRVYAAQSDTQYF	TGTGCCACCAGCAGAGTTTACGCGGCACAGTCGGATACGCAGTATTTT
TRBV2	-	TRBJ2-7	-	CATRDRVPVSEQYF	TGTGCCACCCGCGATCGGGTCCCGGTGAGCGAGCAGTACTTC
TRBV15	-	TRBJ2-2	-	CATSSDSLTGELFF	TGTGCCACCAGCAGCGACAGCCTGACCGGGGAGCTGTTTTTT
TRBV7-8	-	TRBJ2-7	TRBD2	CASSSIGLAAYYEQYF	TGTGCCAGCAGCTCAATCGGACTAGCGGCCTACTACGAGCAGTACTTC
TRBV30	-	TRBJ2-1	-	CAWTPGGGYNEQFF	TGTGCCTGGACTCCCGGAGGGGGATACAATGAGCAGTTCTTC
TRBV18	-	TRBJ2-1	-	CASSPDRGSYNEQFF	TGTGCCAGCTCACCGGATAGGGGGTCCTACAATGAGCAGTTCTTC
TRBV28	-	TRBJ1-4	TRBD1	CASSSTGALSGKLFF	TGTGCCAGCAGTTCGACAGGGGCACTGTCGGGAAAACTGTTTTTT
TRBV18	-	TRBJ2-6	-	CASSPTNRPGGFGANVLTF	TGTGCCAGCTCACCAACAAATAGGCCAGGGGGGTTTGGGGCCAACGTCCTGACTTTC
TRBV5-1	-	TRBJ2-2	TRBD1	CASSPSGQGTGELFF	TGCGCCAGCAGCCCCTCCGGACAGGGGACCGGGGAGCTGTTTTTT
TRBV10-2	-	TRBJ2-7	-	CASSEWGGNSVYEQYF	TGCGCCAGCAGTGAATGGGGCGGGAACAGCGTTTACGAGCAGTACTTC
TRBV30	-	TRBJ1-2	-	CAWSPNYGYTF	TGTGCCTGGAGTCCTAACTATGGCTACACCTTC
TRBV29-1	-	TRBJ2-3	-	CSVAGRATDTQYF	TGCAGCGTTGCAGGGAGAGCCACAGATACGCAGTATTTT
TRBV5-1	-	TRBJ2-3	TRBD2	CASSRGVAGSTDTQYF	TGCGCCAGCAGCCGGGGGGTAGCGGGAAGCACAGATACGCAGTATTTT
TRBV5-1	-	TRBJ1-4	-	CATREGVANEKLFF	TGCGCCACCCGGGAAGGGGTGGCAAATGAAAAACTGTTTTTT
TRBV7-8	-	TRBJ1-2	-	CASSLGTGSYGYTF	TGTGCCAGCAGCTTAGGGACCGGGTCGTATGGCTACACCTTC
TRBV9	-	TRBJ2-3	TRBD2	CASSVGLAGRTDTQYF	TGTGCCAGCAGCGTAGGGCTAGCGGGCCGCACAGATACGCAGTATTTT
TRBV6-6	-	TRBJ2-1	-	CASSYSIGSSGEQFF	TGTGCCAGCAGTTACTCGATAGGGAGTTCGGGTGAGCAGTTCTTC
TRBV28	once	TRBJ1-5	-	CASSQVQGINQPQHF	TGTGCCAGCAGTCAGGTACAGGGTATCAATCAGCCCCAGCATTTT
TRBV6-6	-	TRBJ2-7	-	CASSPTGALGYEQYF	TGTGCCAGCAGCCCAACAGGTGCCCTGGGGTACGAGCAGTACTTC
TRBV15	-	TRBJ1-2	-	CATSRDVSRVSGYTF	TGTGCCACCAGCAGAGACGTTAGCAGGGTTAGCGGCTACACCTTC
TRBV27	-	TRBJ2-1	-	CASGGGRSYNEQFF	TGTGCCAGCGGGGGGGGCCGCTCCTACAATGAGCAGTTCTTC
TRBV25-1	-	TRBJ1-1	TRBD1	CASSDQNRGRGNTEAFF	TGTGCCAGCAGTGACCAGAACAGGGGGCGTGGGAACACTGAAGCTTTCTTT
TRBV9	-	TRBJ2-3	-	CASSVASTDTQYF	TGTGCCAGCAGCGTAGCGAGCACAGATACGCAGTATTTT